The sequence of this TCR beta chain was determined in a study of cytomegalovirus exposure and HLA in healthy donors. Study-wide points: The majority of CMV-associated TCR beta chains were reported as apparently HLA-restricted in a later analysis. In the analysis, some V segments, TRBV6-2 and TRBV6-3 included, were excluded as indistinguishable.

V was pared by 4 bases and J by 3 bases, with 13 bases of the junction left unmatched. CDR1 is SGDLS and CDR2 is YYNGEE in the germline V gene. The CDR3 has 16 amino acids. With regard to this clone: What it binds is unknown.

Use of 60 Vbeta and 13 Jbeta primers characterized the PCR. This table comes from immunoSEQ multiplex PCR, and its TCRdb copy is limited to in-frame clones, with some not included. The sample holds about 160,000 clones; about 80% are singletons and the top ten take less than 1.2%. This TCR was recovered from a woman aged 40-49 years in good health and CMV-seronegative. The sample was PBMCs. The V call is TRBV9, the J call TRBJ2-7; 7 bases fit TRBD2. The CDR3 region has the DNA TGTGCCAGCAGCCCGGGTGGACTAGTAAGTAGCTACGAGCAGTACTTC. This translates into CASSPGGLVSSYEQYF. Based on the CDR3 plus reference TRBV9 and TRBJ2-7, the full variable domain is DSGVTQTPKHLITATGQRVTLRCSPRSGDLSVYWYQQSLDQGLQFLIQYYNGEERAKGNILERFSAQQFPDLHSELNLSSLELGDSALYFCASSPGGLVSSYEQYFGPGTRLTVT.